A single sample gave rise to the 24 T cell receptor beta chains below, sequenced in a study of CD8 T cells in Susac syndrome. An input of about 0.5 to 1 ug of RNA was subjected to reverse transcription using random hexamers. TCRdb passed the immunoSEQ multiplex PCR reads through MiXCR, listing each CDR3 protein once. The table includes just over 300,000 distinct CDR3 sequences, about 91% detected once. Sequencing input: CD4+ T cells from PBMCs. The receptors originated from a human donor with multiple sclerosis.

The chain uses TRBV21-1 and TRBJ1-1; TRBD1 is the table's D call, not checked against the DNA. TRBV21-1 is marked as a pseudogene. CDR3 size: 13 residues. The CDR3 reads CASSNLRGVKAFF. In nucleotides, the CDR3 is TGTGCCAGCAGCAACTTAAGGGGGGTTAAAGCTTTCTTT.

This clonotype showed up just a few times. In DNA form, the CDR3 reads TGCAGCGCCTTAACGGAGGCCACTAAATCCTACGAGCAGTACTTC. Protein: CSALTEATKSYEQYF. This chain uses TRBV29-1 with TRBJ2-7; D might be TRBD2 (5 bases). Trimming left V 7 bases short and J 1 base short, with 20 bases between. The CDR3 runs 15 residues. Per the germline V gene, CDR1 is SQVTM and CDR2 is ANQGSEA.

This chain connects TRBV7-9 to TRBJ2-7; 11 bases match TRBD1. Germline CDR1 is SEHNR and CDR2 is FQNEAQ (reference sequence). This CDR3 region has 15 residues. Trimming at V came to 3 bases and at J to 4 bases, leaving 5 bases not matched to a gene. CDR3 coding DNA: TGTGCCAGCAGCTTGGGACAGGGGGTCGTTTACGAGCAGTACTTC. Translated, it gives CASSLGQGVVYEQYF.

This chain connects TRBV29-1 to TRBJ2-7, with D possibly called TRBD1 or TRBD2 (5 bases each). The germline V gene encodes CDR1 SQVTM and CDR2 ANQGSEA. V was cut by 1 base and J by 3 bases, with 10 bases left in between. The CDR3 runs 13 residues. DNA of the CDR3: TGCAGCGTTGAAGGGGGGTCTATCTACGAGCAGTACTTC. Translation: CSVEGGSIYEQYF.

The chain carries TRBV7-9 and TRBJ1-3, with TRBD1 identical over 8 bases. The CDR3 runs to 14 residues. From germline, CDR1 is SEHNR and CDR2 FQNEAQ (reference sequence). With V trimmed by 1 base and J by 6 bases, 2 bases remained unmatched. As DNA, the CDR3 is TGTGCCAGCAGCTTAGGCCAGGGGGCAAACACCATATATTTT. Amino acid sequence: CASSLGQGANTIYF.

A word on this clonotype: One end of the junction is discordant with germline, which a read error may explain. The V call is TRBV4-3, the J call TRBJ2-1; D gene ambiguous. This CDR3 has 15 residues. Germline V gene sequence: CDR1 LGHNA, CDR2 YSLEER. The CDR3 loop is CASSQDMTVSRPMVF. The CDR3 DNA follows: TGCGCCAGCAGCCAAGATATGACCGTTAGCCGCCCCATGGTCTTC.

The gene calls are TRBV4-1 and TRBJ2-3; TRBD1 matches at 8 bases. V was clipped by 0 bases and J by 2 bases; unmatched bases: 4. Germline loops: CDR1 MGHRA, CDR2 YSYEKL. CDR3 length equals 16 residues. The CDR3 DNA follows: TGCGCCAGCAGCCAAGAGGGACAGGCTATCACAGATACGCAGTATTTT. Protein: CASSQEGQAITDTQYF.

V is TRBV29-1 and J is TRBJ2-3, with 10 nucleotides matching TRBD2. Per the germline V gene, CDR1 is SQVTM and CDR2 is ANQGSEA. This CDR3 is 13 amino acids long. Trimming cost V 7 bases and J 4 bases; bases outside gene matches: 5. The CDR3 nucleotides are TGCAGCGGTTTAGCGGGAGGAGCAGATACGCAGTATTTT. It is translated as CSGLAGGADTQYF.

The CDR3 bases are TGTGCCAGCTCACCAGACAGATCATCTAACTATGGCTACACCTTC. Translating it yields CASSPDRSSNYGYTF. The chain carries TRBV18 and TRBJ1-2, with D possibly matching TRBD1 (5 bases). The CDR3 extends over 15 amino acids. CDR1 and CDR2 (germline): KGHSH, LQKENI. V lost 2 bases and J lost 0, with 10 bases in between.

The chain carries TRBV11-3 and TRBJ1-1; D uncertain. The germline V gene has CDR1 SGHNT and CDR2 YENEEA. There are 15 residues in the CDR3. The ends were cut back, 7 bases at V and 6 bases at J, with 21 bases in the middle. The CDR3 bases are TGTGCCAGCACCGCCGGCCTTAACCGAAAGGCTGAAGCTTTCTTT. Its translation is CASTAGLNRKAEAFF.

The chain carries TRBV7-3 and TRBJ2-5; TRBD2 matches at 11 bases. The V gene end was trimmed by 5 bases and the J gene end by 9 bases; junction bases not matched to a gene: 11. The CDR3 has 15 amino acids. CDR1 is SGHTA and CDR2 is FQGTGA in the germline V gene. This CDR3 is CASSPIAGGPAAQYF. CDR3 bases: TGTGCCAGCAGCCCAATAGCGGGGGGGCCTGCGGCCCAGTACTTC.

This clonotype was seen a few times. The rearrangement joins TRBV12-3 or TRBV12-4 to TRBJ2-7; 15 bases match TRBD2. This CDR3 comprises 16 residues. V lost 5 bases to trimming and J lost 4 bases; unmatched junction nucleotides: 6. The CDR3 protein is CASSLLGLAGGYEQYF. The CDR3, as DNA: TGTGCCAGCAGTCTACTCGGACTAGCGGGAGGGTACGAGCAGTACTTC.

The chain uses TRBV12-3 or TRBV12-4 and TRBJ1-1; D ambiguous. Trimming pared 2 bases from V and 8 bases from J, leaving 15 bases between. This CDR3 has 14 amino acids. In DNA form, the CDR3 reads TGTGCCAGCAGTTTACCCCTTACCCCGCGAGAAGCTTTCTTT. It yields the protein CASSLPLTPREAFF.

In nucleotides, the CDR3 is TGTGCCAGCAGCCTCCCGGGACAGAAATACGAGCAGTACTTC. It translates to CASSLPGQKYEQYF. The rearrangement uses TRBV6-1 and TRBJ2-7, with 7 bases lining up with TRBD1. The CDR3 spans 14 residues. J was trimmed by 4 bases and V by 6 bases; bases with no gene match: 9. Germline assignment: CDR1 MNHNS and CDR2 SASEGT.

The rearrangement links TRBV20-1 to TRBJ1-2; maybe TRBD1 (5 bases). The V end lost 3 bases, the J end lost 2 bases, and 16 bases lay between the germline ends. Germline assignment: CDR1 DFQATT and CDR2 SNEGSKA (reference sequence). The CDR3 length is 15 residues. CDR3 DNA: TGCAGTGCTAGGAAGGAGAGGGACGGAAACTATGGCTACACCTTC. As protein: CSARKERDGNYGYTF.

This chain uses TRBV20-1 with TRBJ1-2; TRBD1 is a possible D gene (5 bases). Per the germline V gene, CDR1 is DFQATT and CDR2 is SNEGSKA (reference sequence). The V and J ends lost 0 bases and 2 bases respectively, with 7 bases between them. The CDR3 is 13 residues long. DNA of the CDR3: TGCAGTGCTAGAGATCCAGGGAACTATGGCTACACCTTC. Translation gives CSARDPGNYGYTF.

The CDR3 region is CASSRGTLGQGETQYF. As DNA, the CDR3 is TGTGCCAGCAGCCGCGGAACCTTGGGACAGGGAGAGACCCAGTACTTC. The chain recombines TRBV3-1 with TRBJ2-5; the match to TRBD1 covers 9 bases. The CDR3 consists of 16 residues. Germline V gene sequence: CDR1 LGHDT, CDR2 YNNKEL (reference sequence). Unmatched junction bases numbered 10, after V lost 4 bases and J lost 4 bases.

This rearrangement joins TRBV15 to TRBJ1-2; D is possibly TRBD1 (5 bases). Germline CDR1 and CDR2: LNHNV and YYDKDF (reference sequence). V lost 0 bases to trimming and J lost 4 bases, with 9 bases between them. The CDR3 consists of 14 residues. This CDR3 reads CATSRDRVVYGYTF. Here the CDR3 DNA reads TGTGCCACCAGCAGAGACAGGGTGGTCTATGGCTACACCTTC.

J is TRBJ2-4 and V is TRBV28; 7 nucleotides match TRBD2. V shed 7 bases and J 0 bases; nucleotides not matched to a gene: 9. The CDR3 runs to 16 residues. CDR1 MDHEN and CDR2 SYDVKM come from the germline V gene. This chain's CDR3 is CASTLGGYLAKNIQYF. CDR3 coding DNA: TGTGCCAGCACCCTGGGGGGGTATCTAGCCAAAAACATTCAGTACTTC.

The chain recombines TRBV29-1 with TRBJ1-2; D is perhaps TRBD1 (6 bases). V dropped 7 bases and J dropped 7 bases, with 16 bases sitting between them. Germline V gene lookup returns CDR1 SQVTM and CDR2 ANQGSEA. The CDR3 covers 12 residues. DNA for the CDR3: TGCAGCGCGGGGGCGGACCATCTTGGCTACACCTTC. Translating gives CSAGADHLGYTF.

The chain's CDR3 is CASSFDSASYGYTF. CDR3 DNA sequence: TGTGCCAGCAGTTTCGACAGCGCCAGCTATGGCTACACCTTC. V usage is TRBV12-3 or TRBV12-4 and J usage is TRBJ1-2, with D maybe TRBD1 (5 bases). The CDR3 has 14 amino acids. With 3 bases removed from V and 4 bases from J, the gap between germline ends came to 12 bases.

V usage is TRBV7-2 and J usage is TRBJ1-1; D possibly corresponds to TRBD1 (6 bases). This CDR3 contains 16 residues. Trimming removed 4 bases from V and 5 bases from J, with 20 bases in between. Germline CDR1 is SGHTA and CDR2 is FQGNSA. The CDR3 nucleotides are TGTGCCAGCAGCTCCCCTGGCTCCCAGGGGAGGACTGAAGCTTTCTTT. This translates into CASSSPGSQGRTEAFF.

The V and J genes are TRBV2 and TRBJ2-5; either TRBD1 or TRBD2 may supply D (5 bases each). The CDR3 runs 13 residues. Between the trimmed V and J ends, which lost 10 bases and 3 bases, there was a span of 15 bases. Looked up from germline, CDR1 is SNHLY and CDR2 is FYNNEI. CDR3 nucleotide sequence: TGTGCCACCAGCCGGGACCCTGAAGAGACCCAGTACTTC. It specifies CATSRDPEETQYF.

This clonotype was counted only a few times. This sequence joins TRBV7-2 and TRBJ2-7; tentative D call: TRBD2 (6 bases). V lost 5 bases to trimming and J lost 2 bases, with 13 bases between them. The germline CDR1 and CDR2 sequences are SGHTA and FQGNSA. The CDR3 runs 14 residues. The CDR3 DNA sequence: TGTGCCAGCAGCACCCGGACGGGAGCCTACGAGCAGTACTTC. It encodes CASSTRTGAYEQYF.